One and the same sample provided the 12 T cell receptor beta chains below, sequenced in a study of siplizumab effects on memory and regulatory T cells. Assay: immunoSEQ multiplex PCR; the TCRdb copy retains only in-frame clones and omits some. Of some 100,000 clones in the sample, over 90% are singletons; the top ten hold over 1%. Sequencing input: non-Treg CD4+ T cells sorted from blood. All receptors come from a human donor in good health.

V usage is TRBV5-1 and J usage is TRBJ2-7, with TRBD1 matching 9 bases. The CDR3 is made up of 15 amino acids. V trimming: 1 base; J trimming: 7 bases; junction bases outside the gene matches: 9. CDR1 SGHRS and CDR2 YFSETQ come from the germline V gene. The CDR3 DNA reads as TGCGCCAGCAGCTTGATTGGGACAGGGACCCAAGAGCAGTACTTC. Translated: CASSLIGTGTQEQYF.

A single count supports this clone. The gene calls are TRBV5-8 and TRBJ2-2; D is perhaps TRBD1 (5 bases). V lost 1 base and J 16 bases, leaving 8 bases between the germline ends. This CDR3 contains 10 residues. The germline V gene has CDR1 SGHTS and CDR2 YDEGEE. DNA for the CDR3: TGTGCCAGCAGCTTGCAGGGAAAGTTTTTT. Translated, it gives CASSLQGKFF.

This chain links TRBV19 with TRBJ1-3; 7 bases agree with TRBD1. V trimming: 5 bases; J trimming: 2 bases; junction bases outside the gene matches: 12. Germline V gene data show CDR1 as LNHDA and CDR2 as SQIVND (reference sequence). The CDR3 loop spans 17 amino acids. The CDR3 sequence: CASSATNRDRTGNTIYF. The CDR3 DNA follows: TGTGCCAGTAGTGCGACGAATAGGGACAGAACTGGAAACACCATATATTTT.

This clone showed up just once. The rearrangement uses TRBV19 and TRBJ2-5; tentatively, D is TRBD1 (7 bases). V dropped 2 bases and J dropped 3 bases, with 16 bases sitting between them. Germline CDR1 and CDR2: LNHDA and SQIVND (reference sequence). The CDR3 is made up of 16 amino acids. CDR3 protein: CASSIRRQGGEETQYF. Here the CDR3 DNA reads TGTGCCAGTAGTATAAGAAGGCAGGGGGGAGAAGAGACCCAGTACTTC.

This rearrangement joins TRBV11-1 to TRBJ1-1; D is uncertain. Germline V gene data show CDR1 as SGHAT and CDR2 as FQDESV (reference sequence). The CDR3 spans 14 residues. With 5 bases removed from V and 0 bases from J, the gap between germline ends came to 10 bases. Here the CDR3 reads CASSPPNMNTEAFF. As DNA, the CDR3 is TGTGCCAGCAGCCCCCCCAACATGAACACTGAAGCTTTCTTT.

The J gene is TRBJ2-3, the V gene TRBV25-1; D is uncertain. Trimming left V 3 bases short and J 1 base short, with 5 bases between. CDR1 is MGHDK, CDR2 SYGVNS, per germline. CDR3 length: 13 residues. As DNA, the CDR3 is TGTGCCAGCAGTGATTTCGGCACAGATACGCAGTATTTT. Encoded protein: CASSDFGTDTQYF.

This sequence joins TRBV19 and TRBJ2-5; 8 bases match TRBD1. Germline assignment: CDR1 LNHDA and CDR2 SQIVND (reference sequence). CDR3 size: 15 residues. Unmatched junction bases numbered 10, after V lost 5 bases and J lost 5 bases. The CDR3 DNA reads as TGTGCCAGTAGTGAGGACAGGGTACATGGGGAGACCCAGTACTTC. Its protein product is CASSEDRVHGETQYF.

The chain couples TRBV19 to TRBJ1-2, with a weak D call TRBD1 (5 bases). The CDR3 contains 14 residues. V lost 3 bases, J lost 4 bases, and 12 bases lay in between. The germline V gene has CDR1 LNHDA and CDR2 SQIVND (reference sequence). The CDR3 nucleotides read TGTGCCAGTAGTATCACGCAGGGTACCTATGGCTACACCTTC. This sequence encodes CASSITQGTYGYTF. The full variable domain, rest sourced from reference TRBV19 and TRBJ1-2, is DGGITQSPKYLFRKEGQNVTLSCEQNLNHDAMYWYRQDPGQGLRLIYYSQIVNDFQKGDIAEGYSVSREKKESFPLTVTSAQKNPTAFYLCASSITQGTYGYTFGSGTRLTVV.

The chain is built from TRBV10-2 and TRBJ2-5; TRBD1 aligns across 7 bases. The trim removed 6 bases at V and 5 bases at J, leaving 6 bases unmatched. The germline V gene encodes CDR1 WSHSY and CDR2 SAAADI. The CDR3 sequence is 13 residues long. CDR3 bases: TGCGCCAGCAGCCAGACAGGGAAGGAGACCCAGTACTTC. As protein: CASSQTGKETQYF.

The chain has TRBV5-1 and TRBJ1-4, with D maybe TRBD1 (6 bases). Germline CDR1 and CDR2: SGHRS and YFSETQ. The V and J ends lost 1 base and 6 bases respectively, with 7 bases between them. The CDR3 contains 13 residues. As DNA, the CDR3 is TGCGCCAGCAGCTTGTCAGGGGATGAAAAACTGTTTTTT. This codes for CASSLSGDEKLFF. The full variable domain, in which reference TRBV5-1 and TRBJ1-4 provide the parts outside the CDR3, is KAGVTQTPRYLIKTRGQQVTLSCSPISGHRSVSWYQQTPGQGLQFLFEYFSETQRNKGNFPGRFSGRQFSNSRSEMNVSTLELGDSALYLCASSLSGDEKLFFGSGTQLSVL.

The chain carries TRBV6-1 and TRBJ1-2, with D unclear. The CDR3 runs 13 residues. The ends were cut back, 4 bases at V and 1 base at J, with 7 bases in the middle. CDR1 and CDR2 (germline): MNHNS, SASEGT. CDR3: CASSVEFNYGYTF. CDR3 DNA sequence: TGTGCCAGCAGTGTAGAATTTAACTATGGCTACACCTTC.

This chain uses TRBV5-1 with TRBJ2-1; D unresolved. Trimming took 1 base from V and 6 from J, leaving 11 bases between them. The CDR3 has 14 residues. Germline V lookup: CDR1 SGHRS, CDR2 YFSETQ. CDR3 in amino acids: CASSLFAELNEQFF. The CDR3 nucleotides read TGCGCCAGCAGCTTGTTCGCGGAACTCAATGAGCAGTTCTTC. Variable domain in full (rest from reference TRBV5-1 and TRBJ2-1): KAGVTQTPRYLIKTRGQQVTLSCSPISGHRSVSWYQQTPGQGLQFLFEYFSETQRNKGNFPGRFSGRQFSNSRSEMNVSTLELGDSALYLCASSLFAELNEQFFGPGTRLTVL.